This TCR beta chain is from a study of shared clonotypes between healthy human individuals. Authors' methods: In the immunoSEQ data, sequences were junction-only and lacked quality scores, so filtering differed. TCRdb's copy holds only in-frame clones and misses some; the assay was immunoSEQ multiplex PCR. V, J and clone size are taken as reported in that table, and D and trimming were inferred from the DNA itself. The sample holds 2 million to 2.5 million clones, 85% to 95% seen once. The CDR3 totals 16 residues. The germline gives CDR1 LNHNV, CDR2 YYDKDF (reference sequence). Trimming shortened V by 8 bases and J by 3 bases, and 21 bases separated the two germline ends. A word on this clone: Its antigen is as yet unknown.

Study results and caveats: Rarefaction curves obtained for sorted subsets showed sequencing incomplete despite large depth.

This rearrangement joins TRBV15 to TRBJ2-3; D is possibly TRBD2 (5 bases). The sample taken for sequencing was naive CD4+ T cells from PBMCs. Regarding subset: CD45RA+ positively selected. This TCR was sampled from a man between 18 and 29 years old in good health. Some clones in this sample may be carry-over from other donors' samples. This CDR3 is CATGGTWTRGTDTQYF. CDR3 nucleotides: TGTGCCACCGGCGGCACTTGGACCAGAGGGACAGATACGCAGTATTTT.